One sample yielded the 21 T cell receptor beta chains listed below, sequenced in a study of cytomegalovirus exposure and HLA in healthy donors. The PCR was carried out with 60 Vbeta primers and 13 Jbeta primers. Repertoires were generated with immunoSEQ multiplex PCR, while TCRdb's copy carries only in-frame clones and drops some. The sample contains fewer than 250,000 clones, 82% of which appear only once. The material sequenced was PBMCs. Receptors were obtained from a man between 40 and 49 years old in good health and CMV-seropositive.

The chain couples TRBV7-6 to TRBJ1-1; TRBD1 agrees at 10 bases. Trimming at V came to 5 bases and at J to 6 bases, leaving 6 bases not matched to a gene. In germline, CDR1 is SGHVS, CDR2 FNYEAQ. CDR3 length: 14 residues. CDR3 sequence (DNA): TGTGCCAGCAGCCCTGACAGGGGGCCCGCTGAAGCTTTCTTT. Amino acid sequence: CASSPDRGPAEAFF.

The chain carries TRBV7-9 and TRBJ1-2, with D perhaps matching TRBD1 (6 bases). V shed 3 bases and J shed 3 bases, with 14 bases lying between them. The CDR3 extends over 15 amino acids. The V gene's germline CDR1 is SEHNR and CDR2 FQNEAQ (reference sequence). This chain's CDR3 is CASSFPGGLDYGYTF. The DNA of the CDR3 is TGTGCCAGCAGCTTCCCGGGGGGGCTGGACTATGGCTACACCTTC.

V gene TRBV28 combines with J gene TRBJ2-7; TRBD2 might be the D (6 bases). The CDR3 is 14 residues long. Germline CDR1 MDHEN, CDR2 SYDVKM. Trimming pared 1 base from V and 10 bases from J, leaving 17 bases between. CDR3 DNA: TGTGCCAGCAGTTTATCTGCGGGGCCAACGAAACAGTACTTC. This sequence encodes CASSLSAGPTKQYF.

The V gene is TRBV7-3, the J gene TRBJ2-3, with 10 positions matching TRBD2. With 2 bases clipped from V and 0 bases from J, the junction kept 2 bases outside the gene matches. CDR3 length: 16 amino acids. Looked up from germline, CDR1 is SGHTA and CDR2 is FQGTGA. The CDR3 nucleotides are TGTGCCAGCAGCTTAGGACTAGCGGTTAGCACAGATACGCAGTATTTT. Encoded protein: CASSLGLAVSTDTQYF.

The rearrangement links TRBV5-1 to TRBJ1-4; the match to TRBD1 covers 10 bases. The CDR3 has 16 residues. J lost 5 bases, V lost 4 bases, and 8 bases had no gene match. Germline V CDR1 and CDR2: SGHRS, YFSETQ. CDR3 coding DNA: TGCGCCAGCAGCGAAATTCCGGGACAGGGGAATGAAAAACTGTTTTTT. Residues: CASSEIPGQGNEKLFF. The entire variable domain, with the rest obtained from reference TRBV5-1 and TRBJ1-4, is as follows: KAGVTQTPRYLIKTRGQQVTLSCSPISGHRSVSWYQQTPGQGLQFLFEYFSETQRNKGNFPGRFSGRQFSNSRSEMNVSTLELGDSALYLCASSEIPGQGNEKLFFGSGTQLSVL.

Details on this clone: At the DNA level, this CDR3 is encoded by other sequences in the same sample as well. The chain couples TRBV2 to TRBJ1-2; 12 nucleotides align to TRBD1. CDR3 length: 15 amino acids. CDR1 and CDR2 from the germline V gene are SNHLY and FYNNEI. The trim removed 0 bases at V and 6 bases at J, leaving 2 bases unmatched. As DNA, the CDR3 is TGTGCCAGCAGTGAAGCGAGGGACAGGGGGCATGGCTACACCTTC. It specifies CASSEARDRGHGYTF.

The V call is TRBV7-9, the J call TRBJ1-2; D unclear. V lost 5 bases and J lost 2, with 6 bases in between. CDR1 is SEHNR and CDR2 is FQNEAQ in the germline V gene (reference sequence). The CDR3 has 12 residues. CDR3 DNA: TGTGCCAGCAGCCCCGGGAACTATGGCTACACCTTC. Encoded protein: CASSPGNYGYTF.

The chain recombines TRBV19 with TRBJ1-5, with 7 bases matching TRBD1. With V trimmed by 5 bases and J by 7 bases, 8 bases remained unmatched. CDR1 is LNHDA, CDR2 SQIVND, per germline (reference sequence). This CDR3 has 14 residues. The CDR3 sequence is CASSLSAGGQPQHF. CDR3 sequence (DNA): TGTGCCAGTAGTTTATCGGCAGGGGGGCAGCCCCAGCATTTT.

The CDR3 region is CASSQLLATDTQYF. Here the CDR3 DNA reads TGCGCCAGCAGCCAACTTTTGGCCACAGATACGCAGTATTTT. The chain carries TRBV4-1 and TRBJ2-3, with unresolved D. Deletions cut 2 bases from V and 2 bases from J, with 8 bases between. The CDR3 is made up of 14 amino acids. Germline V lookup: CDR1 MGHRA, CDR2 YSYEKL.

The chain joins TRBV5-4 to TRBJ2-1; tentatively, D is TRBD2 (6 bases). The CDR3 has 16 amino acids. The germline gives CDR1 SGHNT, CDR2 YYREEE (reference sequence). V lost 0 bases and J 7 bases, leaving 17 bases between the germline ends. CDR3 in amino acids: CASSLVGAGLGNEQFF. CDR3 nucleotide sequence: TGTGCCAGCAGCTTGGTGGGTGCGGGACTGGGGAATGAGCAGTTCTTC. The whole variable domain, remainder taken from reference TRBV5-4 and TRBJ2-1, is ETGVTQSPTHLIKTRGQQVTLRCSSQSGHNTVSWYQQALGQGPQFIFQYYREEENGRGNFPPRFSGLQFPNYSSELNVNALELDDSALYLCASSLVGAGLGNEQFFGPGTRLTVL.

This chain joins TRBV5-6 and TRBJ2-1, with 8 bases fitting TRBD1. The germline gives CDR1 SGHDT, CDR2 YYEEEE. J gave up 9 bases and V 4 bases, and 3 bases lay outside the gene matches. This CDR3 is 12 amino acids long. The DNA for the CDR3 is TGTGCCAGCAGCCAGGGGGCGAGTGAGCAGTTCTTC. Translating it yields CASSQGASEQFF.

V and J are TRBV4-1 and TRBJ2-1; no firm D call. The ends were cut back, 3 bases at V and 6 bases at J, with 6 bases in the middle. The germline CDR1 and CDR2 sequences are MGHRA and YSYEKL. The CDR3 totals 12 residues. This CDR3 is CASSHLGNEQFF. The CDR3 DNA is TGCGCCAGCAGCCATCTAGGCAATGAGCAGTTCTTC.

This sequence joins TRBV5-1 and TRBJ2-1, with a possible D match to TRBD1 (7 bases). The CDR3 loop spans 15 amino acids. The germline CDR1 and CDR2 sequences are SGHRS and YFSETQ. The germline V and J ends were trimmed by 4 bases and 2 bases, with 13 bases remaining between them. The CDR3 sequence: CASSGGTDPYNEQFF. The CDR3 DNA sequence: TGCGCCAGCAGCGGCGGGACAGATCCCTACAATGAGCAGTTCTTC.

The rearrangement links TRBV6-1 to TRBJ2-5, with 8 bases aligning to TRBD1. V shed 7 bases and J 0 bases; nucleotides not matched to a gene: 7. From germline, CDR1 is MNHNS and CDR2 SASEGT. This CDR3 has 15 residues. In DNA, the CDR3 is TGTGCCAGCACTGGGACAGGCTTAGACCAAGAGACCCAGTACTTC. Translating gives CASTGTGLDQETQYF.

V usage is TRBV5-5 and J usage is TRBJ1-1, with D possibly being TRBD1 (5 bases). Germline V CDR1 and CDR2: SGHKS, YYEKEE (reference sequence). This CDR3 contains 14 residues. The V and J ends lost 0 bases and 2 bases respectively, with 8 bases between them. In DNA, the CDR3 is TGTGCCAGCAGCTTGGTGGGGGGAAACACTGAAGCTTTCTTT. Its protein is CASSLVGGNTEAFF.

The CDR3 DNA follows: TGTGCCAGCAGCTTAAACCCTTGGACAGGGACGAACACTGAAGCTTTCTTT. Its protein product is CASSLNPWTGTNTEAFF. The chain uses TRBV7-3 and TRBJ1-1; 8 nucleotides line up with TRBD1. Germline V gene data show CDR1 as SGHTA and CDR2 as FQGTGA. J gave up 1 base and V 1 base, and 8 bases lay outside the gene matches. The CDR3 is 17 residues long.

The chain joins TRBV5-5 to TRBJ2-7, with 7 bases that match TRBD1. This CDR3 region has 14 residues. CDR1 is SGHKS and CDR2 is YYEKEE in the germline V gene (reference sequence). V lost 2 bases to trimming and J lost 4 bases; unmatched junction nucleotides: 6. CDR3 protein: CASSFGGQLYEQYF. CDR3 bases: TGTGCCAGCAGCTTTGGGGGACAGCTTTACGAGCAGTACTTC.

This chain links TRBV25-1 with TRBJ1-2; tentative D call: TRBD1 (6 bases). The CDR3 is made up of 12 amino acids. In germline, CDR1 is MGHDK, CDR2 SYGVNS. V lost 4 bases and J 8 bases, leaving 11 bases between the germline ends. CDR3 nucleotides: TGTGCCAGCAGTGCTCACAGGGTCGGCTACACCTTC. Translation: CASSAHRVGYTF.

The rearrangement joins TRBV6-1 to TRBJ2-1, with 7 bases aligning to TRBD2. The germline V gene has CDR1 MNHNS and CDR2 SASEGT. This CDR3 region has 16 residues. Trimming at V came to 0 bases and at J to 0 bases, leaving 2 bases not matched to a gene. The CDR3 loop is CASSEAGGSSYNEQFF. CDR3 DNA sequence: TGTGCCAGCAGTGAAGCAGGCGGGAGCTCCTACAATGAGCAGTTCTTC.

The chain couples TRBV28 to TRBJ1-5, with a weak D call TRBD1 (6 bases). This CDR3 is built from 15 residues. Germline assignment: CDR1 MDHEN and CDR2 SYDVKM. Trimming stripped 6 bases from V and 1 base from J, with 13 bases between. Here the CDR3 reads CASRERGTSNQPQHF. In DNA, the CDR3 is TGTGCCAGCAGGGAGAGGGGGACCAGCAATCAGCCCCAGCATTTT.

This chain uses TRBV2 with TRBJ2-5; 9 bases align to TRBD1. Germline V CDR1 and CDR2: SNHLY, FYNNEI. The CDR3 runs to 14 residues. After removal of 1 base from V and 5 bases from J, the junction contained 2 bases not matched to a gene. The CDR3 region is CASSEDRGQETQYF. CDR3 DNA sequence: TGTGCCAGCAGTGAAGACAGGGGGCAGGAGACCCAGTACTTC. The full variable domain, in which reference TRBV2 and TRBJ2-5 provide the parts outside the CDR3, is EPEVTQTPSHQVTQMGQEVILRCVPISNHLYFYWYRQILGQKVEFLVSFYNNEISEKSEIFDDQFSVERPDGSNFTLKIRSTKLEDSAMYFCASSEDRGQETQYFGPGTRLLVL.